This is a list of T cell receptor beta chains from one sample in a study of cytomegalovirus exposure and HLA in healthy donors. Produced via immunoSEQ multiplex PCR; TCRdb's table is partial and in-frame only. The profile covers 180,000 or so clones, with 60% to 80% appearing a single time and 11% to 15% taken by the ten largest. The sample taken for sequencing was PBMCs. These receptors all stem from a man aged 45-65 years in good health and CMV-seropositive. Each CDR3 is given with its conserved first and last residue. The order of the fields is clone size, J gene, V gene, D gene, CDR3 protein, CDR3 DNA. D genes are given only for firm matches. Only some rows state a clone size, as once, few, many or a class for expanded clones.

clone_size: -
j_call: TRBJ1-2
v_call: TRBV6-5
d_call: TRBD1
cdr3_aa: CASSYSYRGGLYGYTF
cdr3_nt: TGTGCCAGCAGTTATTCCTACAGGGGGGGACTCTATGGCTACACCTTC

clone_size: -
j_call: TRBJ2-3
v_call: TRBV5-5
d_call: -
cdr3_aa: CASSLEGRDTQYF
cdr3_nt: TGTGCCAGCAGCTTAGAGGGGAGGGATACGCAGTATTTT

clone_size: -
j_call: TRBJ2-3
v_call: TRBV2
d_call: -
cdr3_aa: CASRVGQAGQYF
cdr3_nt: TGTGCCAGCAGGGTAGGGCAGGCGGGGCAGTATTTT

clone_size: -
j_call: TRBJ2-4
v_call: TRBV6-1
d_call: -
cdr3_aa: CASSSYIQYF
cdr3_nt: TGTGCCAGCAGTTCTTACATTCAGTACTTC

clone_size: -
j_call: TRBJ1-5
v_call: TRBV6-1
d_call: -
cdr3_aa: CASSHEGGTYQPQHF
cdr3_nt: TGTGCCAGCAGTCATGAAGGGGGAACCTATCAGCCCCAGCATTTT

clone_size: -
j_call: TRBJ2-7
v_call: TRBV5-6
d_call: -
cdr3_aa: CASSFLTSSYEQYF
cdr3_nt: TGTGCCAGCAGCTTCTTGACTAGCTCCTACGAGCAGTACTTC

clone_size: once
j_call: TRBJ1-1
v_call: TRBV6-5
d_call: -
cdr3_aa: CASIPGDVNTEAFF
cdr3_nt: TGTGCCAGCATACCCGGGGATGTGAACACTGAAGCTTTCTTT

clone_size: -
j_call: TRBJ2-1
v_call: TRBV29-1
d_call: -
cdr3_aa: CSPATASNEQFF
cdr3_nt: TGCAGCCCAGCGACCGCGAGCAATGAGCAGTTCTTC

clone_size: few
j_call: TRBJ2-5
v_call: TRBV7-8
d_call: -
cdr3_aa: CASSLAEEETQYF
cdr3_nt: TGTGCCAGCAGCTTAGCGGAGGAAGAGACCCAGTACTTC

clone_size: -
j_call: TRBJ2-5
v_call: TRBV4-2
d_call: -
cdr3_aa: CASSQDLFGQRETQYF
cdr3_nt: TGTGCCAGCAGCCAAGATCTGTTTGGGCAGAGAGAGACCCAGTACTTC

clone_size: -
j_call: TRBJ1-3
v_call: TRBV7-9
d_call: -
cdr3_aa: CASSPTDSGNTIYF
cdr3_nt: TGTGCCAGCAGCCCAACAGATTCTGGAAACACCATATATTTT

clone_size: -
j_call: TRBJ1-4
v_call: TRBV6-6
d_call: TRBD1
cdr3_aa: CASSTRTGVDEKLFF
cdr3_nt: TGTGCCAGCAGTACACGGACAGGGGTTGACGAAAAACTGTTTTTT

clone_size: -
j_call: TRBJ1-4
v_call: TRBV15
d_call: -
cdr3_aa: CATSRTTGTGDEKLFF
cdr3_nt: TGTGCCACCAGCAGAACGACCGGGACGGGAGATGAAAAACTGTTTTTT

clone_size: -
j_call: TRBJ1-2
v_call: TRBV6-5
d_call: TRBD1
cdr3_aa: CASRTQGNPYGYTF
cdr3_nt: TGTGCCAGCAGAACACAGGGGAACCCCTATGGCTACACCTTC

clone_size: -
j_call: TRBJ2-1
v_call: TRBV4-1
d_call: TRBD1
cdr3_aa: CASSMRQGFHEQFF
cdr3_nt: TGCGCCAGCAGCATGAGACAGGGCTTTCATGAGCAGTTCTTC

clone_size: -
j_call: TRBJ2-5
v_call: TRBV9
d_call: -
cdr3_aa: CASSVEGQGRETQYF
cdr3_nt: TGTGCCAGCAGCGTAGAGGGTCAGGGGAGAGAGACCCAGTACTTC

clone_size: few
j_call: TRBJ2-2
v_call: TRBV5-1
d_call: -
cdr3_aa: CASSLRENAGELFF
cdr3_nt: TGCGCCAGCAGCCTCCGGGAGAACGCCGGGGAGCTGTTTTTT

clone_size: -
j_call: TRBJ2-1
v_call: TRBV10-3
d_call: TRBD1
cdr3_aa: CAISESGGQGMDEQFF
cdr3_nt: TGTGCCATCAGTGAGTCGGGGGGACAGGGTATGGATGAGCAGTTCTTC

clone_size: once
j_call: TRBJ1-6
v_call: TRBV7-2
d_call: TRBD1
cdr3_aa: CASSLRPGGGSPLHF
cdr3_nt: TGTGCCAGCAGCTTGAGGCCAGGGGGAGGATCACCCCTCCACTTT

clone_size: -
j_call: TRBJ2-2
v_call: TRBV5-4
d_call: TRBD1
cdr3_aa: CASRVTGAGELFF
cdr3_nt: TGTGCCAGCAGAGTTACAGGGGCCGGGGAGCTGTTTTTT

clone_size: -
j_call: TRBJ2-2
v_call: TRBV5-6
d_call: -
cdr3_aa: CASSPRGLLAAHVTGELFF
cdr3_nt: TGTGCCAGCAGCCCGAGGGGGCTACTAGCAGCCCATGTGACCGGGGAGCTGTTTTTT

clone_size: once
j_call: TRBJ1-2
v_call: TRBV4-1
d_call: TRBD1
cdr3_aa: CASSQVLPGGLTYGYTF
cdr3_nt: TGCGCCAGCAGCCAAGTACTCCCAGGGGGCCTGACTTATGGCTACACCTTC

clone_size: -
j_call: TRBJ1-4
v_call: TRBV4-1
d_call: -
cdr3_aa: CASSQFPGGEKLFF
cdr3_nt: TGCGCCAGCAGCCAATTTCCAGGTGGTGAAAAACTGTTTTTT

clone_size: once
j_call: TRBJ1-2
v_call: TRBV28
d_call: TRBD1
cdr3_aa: CASSRQGYGYTF
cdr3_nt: TGTGCCAGCAGCCGACAGGGGTATGGCTACACCTTC

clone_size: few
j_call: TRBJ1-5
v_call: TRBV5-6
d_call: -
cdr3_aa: CASSYQGGGNQPQHF
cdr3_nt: TGTGCCAGCAGCTATCAAGGGGGGGGCAATCAGCCCCAGCATTTT

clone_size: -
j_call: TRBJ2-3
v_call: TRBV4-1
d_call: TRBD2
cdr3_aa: CASSQEAPSGDTDTQYF
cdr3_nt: TGCGCCAGCAGCCAAGAAGCGCCTAGCGGGGACACAGATACGCAGTATTTT

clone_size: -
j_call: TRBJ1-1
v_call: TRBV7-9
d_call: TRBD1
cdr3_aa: CASSWTGGDTEAFF
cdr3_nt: TGTGCCAGCAGCTGGACAGGGGGGGACACTGAAGCTTTCTTT

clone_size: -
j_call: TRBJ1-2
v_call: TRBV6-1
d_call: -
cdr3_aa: CASSEIELRGYTF
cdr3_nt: TGTGCCAGCAGTGAAATCGAGTTGCGGGGGTACACCTTC

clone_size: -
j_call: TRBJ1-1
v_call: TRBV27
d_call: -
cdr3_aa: CASSLSYGVGAFF
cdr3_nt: TGTGCCAGCAGTTTATCTTACGGGGTCGGCGCTTTCTTT

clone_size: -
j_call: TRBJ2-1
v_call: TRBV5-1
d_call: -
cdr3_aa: CASSLGGLGANEQFF
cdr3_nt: TGCGCCAGCAGCTTGGGGGGGCTGGGGGCCAATGAGCAGTTCTTC

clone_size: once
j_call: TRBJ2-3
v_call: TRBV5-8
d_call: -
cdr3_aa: CASSLQGPDTQYF
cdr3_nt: TGTGCCAGCAGCTTGCAGGGCCCAGATACGCAGTATTTT

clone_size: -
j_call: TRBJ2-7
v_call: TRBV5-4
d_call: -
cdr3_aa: CASSFPQGGGEQYF
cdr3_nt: TGTGCCAGCAGCTTCCCTCAGGGGGGCGGCGAGCAGTACTTC

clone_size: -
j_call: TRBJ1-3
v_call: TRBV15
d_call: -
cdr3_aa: CATRGGSWGNTIYF
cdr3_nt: TGTGCCACCAGGGGAGGATCGTGGGGAAACACCATATATTTT

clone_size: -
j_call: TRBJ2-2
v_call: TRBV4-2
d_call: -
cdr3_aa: CASSQDLNGVTGELFF
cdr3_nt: TGTGCCAGCAGCCAAGATCTAAACGGGGTTACCGGGGAGCTGTTTTTT

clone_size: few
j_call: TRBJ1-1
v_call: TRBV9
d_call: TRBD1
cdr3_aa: CASSARQGGSSEAFF
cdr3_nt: TGTGCCAGCAGCGCCCGACAGGGAGGCTCTTCTGAAGCTTTCTTT

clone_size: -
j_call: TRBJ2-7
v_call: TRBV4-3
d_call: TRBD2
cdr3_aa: CASSRDLAGGNDEQYF
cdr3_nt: TGCGCCAGCAGCCGCGATCTAGCGGGGGGAAACGACGAGCAGTACTTC

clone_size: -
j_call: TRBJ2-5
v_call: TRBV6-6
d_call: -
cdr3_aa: CASSYGGSEETQYF
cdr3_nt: TGTGCCAGCAGTTACGGGGGGTCAGAAGAGACCCAGTACTTC

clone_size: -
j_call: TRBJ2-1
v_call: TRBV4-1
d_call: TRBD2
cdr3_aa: CASSLRLADYNEQFF
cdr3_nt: TGCGCCAGCAGCCTTCGACTAGCGGATTACAATGAGCAGTTCTTC

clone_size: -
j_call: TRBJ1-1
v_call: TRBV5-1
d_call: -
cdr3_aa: CASSQGRTANTEAFF
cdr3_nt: TGCGCCAGCAGCCAGGGAAGGACGGCTAACACTGAAGCTTTCTTT